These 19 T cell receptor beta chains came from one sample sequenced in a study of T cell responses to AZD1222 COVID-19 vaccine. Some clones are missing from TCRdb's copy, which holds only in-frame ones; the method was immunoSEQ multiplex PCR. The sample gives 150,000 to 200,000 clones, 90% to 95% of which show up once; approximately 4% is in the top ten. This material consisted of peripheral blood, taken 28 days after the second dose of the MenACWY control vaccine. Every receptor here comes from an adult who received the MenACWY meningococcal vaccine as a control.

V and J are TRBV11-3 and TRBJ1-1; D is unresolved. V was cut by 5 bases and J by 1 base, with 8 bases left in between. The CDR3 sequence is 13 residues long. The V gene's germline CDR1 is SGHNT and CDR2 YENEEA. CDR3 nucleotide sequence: TGTGCCAGCAGCCTACACCCGAACACTGAAGCTTTCTTT. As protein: CASSLHPNTEAFF. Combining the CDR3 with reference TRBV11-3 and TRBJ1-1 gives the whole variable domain EAGVVQSPRYKIIEKKQPVAFWCNPISGHNTLYWYLQNLGQGPELLIRYENEEAVDDSQLPKDRFSAERLKGVDSTLKIQPAELGDSAVYLCASSLHPNTEAFFGQGTRLTVV.

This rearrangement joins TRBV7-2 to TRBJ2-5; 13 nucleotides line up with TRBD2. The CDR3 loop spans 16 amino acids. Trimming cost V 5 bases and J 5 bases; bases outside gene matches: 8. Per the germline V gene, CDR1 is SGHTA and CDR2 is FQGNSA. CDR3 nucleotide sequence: TGTGCCAGCAGCCCGGGACTAGCGGGGCCCCGGGAGACCCAGTACTTC. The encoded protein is CASSPGLAGPRETQYF. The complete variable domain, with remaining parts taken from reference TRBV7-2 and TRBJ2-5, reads GAGVSQSPSNKVTEKGKDVELRCDPISGHTALYWYRQSLGQGLEFLIYFQGNSAPDKSGLPSDRFSAERTGGSVSTLTIQRTQQEDSAVYLCASSPGLAGPRETQYFGPGTRLLVL.

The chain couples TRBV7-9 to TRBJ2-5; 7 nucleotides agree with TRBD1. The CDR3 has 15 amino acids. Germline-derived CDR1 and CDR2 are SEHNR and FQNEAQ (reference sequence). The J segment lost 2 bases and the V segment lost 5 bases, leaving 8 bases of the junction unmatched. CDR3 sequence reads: CASSHRDRGQETQYF. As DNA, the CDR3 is TGTGCCAGCAGCCACCGGGACAGAGGTCAAGAGACCCAGTACTTC.

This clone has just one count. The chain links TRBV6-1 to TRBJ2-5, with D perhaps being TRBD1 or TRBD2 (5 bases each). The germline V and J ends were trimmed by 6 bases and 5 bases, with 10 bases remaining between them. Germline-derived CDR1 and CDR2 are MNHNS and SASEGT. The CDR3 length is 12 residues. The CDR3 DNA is TGTGCCAGCAGGAGGGCAGGGGAGACCCAGTACTTC. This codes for CASRRAGETQYF.

The CDR3 region is CASSFTQGGYTF. The CDR3 region has the DNA TGCGCCAGCAGCTTCACCCAGGGTGGCTACACCTTC. The chain combines TRBV5-1 with TRBJ1-2, with a tentative D call TRBD1 (5 bases). Germline assignment: CDR1 SGHRS and CDR2 YFSETQ. Trimming pared 2 bases from V and 7 bases from J, leaving 9 bases between. CDR3 length: 12 residues.

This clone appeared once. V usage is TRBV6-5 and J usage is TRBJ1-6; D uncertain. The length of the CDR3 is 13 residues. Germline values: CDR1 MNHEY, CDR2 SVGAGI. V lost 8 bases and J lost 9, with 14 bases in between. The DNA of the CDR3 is TGTGCCAGCGGAGGGTATGGTGGTTCACCCCTCCACTTT. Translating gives CASGGYGGSPLHF.

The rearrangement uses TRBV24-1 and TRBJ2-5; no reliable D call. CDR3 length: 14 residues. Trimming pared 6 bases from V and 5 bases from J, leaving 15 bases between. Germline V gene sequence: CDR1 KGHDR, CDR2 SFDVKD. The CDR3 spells CATSTSKGMETQYF. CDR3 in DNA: TGTGCCACCAGTACATCAAAGGGTATGGAGACCCAGTACTTC.

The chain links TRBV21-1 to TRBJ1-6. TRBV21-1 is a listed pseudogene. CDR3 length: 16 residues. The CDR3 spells CASSKWGAVYNSPLHF. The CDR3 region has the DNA TGTGCCAGCAGCAAGTGGGGGGCCGTTTATAATTCACCCCTCCACTTT.

CDR3: CSPLAGEEQFF. CDR3 nucleotides: TGCAGTCCCCTAGCGGGAGAGGAGCAGTTCTTC. The chain joins TRBV20-1 to TRBJ2-1, with 10 bases that match TRBD2. With 8 bases clipped from V and 10 bases from J, the junction kept 5 bases outside the gene matches. CDR1 DFQATT and CDR2 SNEGSKA come from the germline V gene (reference sequence). The CDR3 runs to 11 residues.

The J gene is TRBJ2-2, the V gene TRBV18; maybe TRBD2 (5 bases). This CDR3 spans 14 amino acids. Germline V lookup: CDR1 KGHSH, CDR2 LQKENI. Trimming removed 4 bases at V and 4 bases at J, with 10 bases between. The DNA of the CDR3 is TGTGCCAGCTCACACAGTGGAGGCACCGGGGAGCTGTTTTTT. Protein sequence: CASSHSGGTGELFF.

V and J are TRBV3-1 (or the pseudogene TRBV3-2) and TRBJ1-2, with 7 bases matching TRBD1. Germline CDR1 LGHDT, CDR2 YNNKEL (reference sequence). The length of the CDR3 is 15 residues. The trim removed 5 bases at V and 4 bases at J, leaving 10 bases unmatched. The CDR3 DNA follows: TGTGCCAGCAGCTCCCTTGGACAGGCCCTCTATGGCTACACCTTC. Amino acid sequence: CASSSLGQALYGYTF.

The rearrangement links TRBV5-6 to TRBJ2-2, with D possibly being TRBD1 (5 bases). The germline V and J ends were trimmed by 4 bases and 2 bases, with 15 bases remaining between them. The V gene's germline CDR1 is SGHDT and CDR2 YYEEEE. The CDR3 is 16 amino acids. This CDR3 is CASSPSRVFNTGELFF. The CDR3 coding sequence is TGTGCCAGCAGCCCGTCCAGGGTCTTCAACACCGGGGAGCTGTTTTTT.

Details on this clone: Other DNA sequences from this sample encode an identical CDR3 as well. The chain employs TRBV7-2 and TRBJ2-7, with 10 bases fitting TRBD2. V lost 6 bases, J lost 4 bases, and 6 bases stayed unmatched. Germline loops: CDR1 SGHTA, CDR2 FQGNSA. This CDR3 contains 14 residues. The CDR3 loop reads CASSSTSGPYEQYF. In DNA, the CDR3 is TGTGCCAGCAGTTCGACTAGCGGGCCTTACGAGCAGTACTTC. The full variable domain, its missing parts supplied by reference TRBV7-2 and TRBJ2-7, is GAGVSQSPSNKVTEKGKDVELRCDPISGHTALYWYRQSLGQGLEFLIYFQGNSAPDKSGLPSDRFSAERTGGSVSTLTIQRTQQEDSAVYLCASSSTSGPYEQYFGPGTRLTVT.

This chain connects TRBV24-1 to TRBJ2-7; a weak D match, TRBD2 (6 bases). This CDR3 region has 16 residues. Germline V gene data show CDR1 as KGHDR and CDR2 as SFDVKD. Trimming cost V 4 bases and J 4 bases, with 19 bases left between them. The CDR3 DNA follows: TGTGCCACCAGTGACACCGGACCCGGGAGAGGGTACGAGCAGTACTTC. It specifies CATSDTGPGRGYEQYF.

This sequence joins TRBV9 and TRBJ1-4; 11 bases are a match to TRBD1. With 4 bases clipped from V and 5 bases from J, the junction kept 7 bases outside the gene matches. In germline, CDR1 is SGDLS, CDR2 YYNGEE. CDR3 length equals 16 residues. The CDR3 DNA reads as TGTGCCAGCAGCCCCCGAGGGACAGGGGGAAATGAAAAACTGTTTTTT. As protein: CASSPRGTGGNEKLFF. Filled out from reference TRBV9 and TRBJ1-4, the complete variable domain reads DSGVTQTPKHLITATGQRVTLRCSPRSGDLSVYWYQQSLDQGLQFLIQYYNGEERAKGNILERFSAQQFPDLHSELNLSSLELGDSALYFCASSPRGTGGNEKLFFGSGTQLSVL.

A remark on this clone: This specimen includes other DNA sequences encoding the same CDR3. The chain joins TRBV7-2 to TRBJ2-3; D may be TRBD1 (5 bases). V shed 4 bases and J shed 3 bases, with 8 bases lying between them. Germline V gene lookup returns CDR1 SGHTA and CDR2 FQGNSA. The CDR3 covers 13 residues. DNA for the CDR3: TGTGCCAGCAGCTCTCAGGGTACAGATACGCAGTATTTT. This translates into CASSSQGTDTQYF.

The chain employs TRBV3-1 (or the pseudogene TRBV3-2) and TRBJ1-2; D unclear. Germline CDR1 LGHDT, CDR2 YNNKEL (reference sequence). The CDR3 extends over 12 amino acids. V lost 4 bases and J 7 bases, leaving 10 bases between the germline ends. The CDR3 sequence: CASSPPRGGYTF. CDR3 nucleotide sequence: TGTGCCAGCAGCCCCCCTCGGGGTGGCTACACCTTC.

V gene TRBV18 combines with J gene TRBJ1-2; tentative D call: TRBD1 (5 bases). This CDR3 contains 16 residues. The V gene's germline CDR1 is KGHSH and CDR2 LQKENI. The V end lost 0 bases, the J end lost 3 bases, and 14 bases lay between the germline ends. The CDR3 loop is CASSPPAGGDYYGYTF. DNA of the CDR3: TGTGCCAGCTCACCACCGGCGGGGGGAGATTACTATGGCTACACCTTC.

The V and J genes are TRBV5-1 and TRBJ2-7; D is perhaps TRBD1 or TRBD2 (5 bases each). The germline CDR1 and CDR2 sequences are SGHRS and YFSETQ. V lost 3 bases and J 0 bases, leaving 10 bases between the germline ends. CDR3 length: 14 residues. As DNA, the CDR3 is TGCGCCAGCAGCTCGGGACGATCCTCCTACGAGCAGTACTTC. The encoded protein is CASSSGRSSYEQYF.